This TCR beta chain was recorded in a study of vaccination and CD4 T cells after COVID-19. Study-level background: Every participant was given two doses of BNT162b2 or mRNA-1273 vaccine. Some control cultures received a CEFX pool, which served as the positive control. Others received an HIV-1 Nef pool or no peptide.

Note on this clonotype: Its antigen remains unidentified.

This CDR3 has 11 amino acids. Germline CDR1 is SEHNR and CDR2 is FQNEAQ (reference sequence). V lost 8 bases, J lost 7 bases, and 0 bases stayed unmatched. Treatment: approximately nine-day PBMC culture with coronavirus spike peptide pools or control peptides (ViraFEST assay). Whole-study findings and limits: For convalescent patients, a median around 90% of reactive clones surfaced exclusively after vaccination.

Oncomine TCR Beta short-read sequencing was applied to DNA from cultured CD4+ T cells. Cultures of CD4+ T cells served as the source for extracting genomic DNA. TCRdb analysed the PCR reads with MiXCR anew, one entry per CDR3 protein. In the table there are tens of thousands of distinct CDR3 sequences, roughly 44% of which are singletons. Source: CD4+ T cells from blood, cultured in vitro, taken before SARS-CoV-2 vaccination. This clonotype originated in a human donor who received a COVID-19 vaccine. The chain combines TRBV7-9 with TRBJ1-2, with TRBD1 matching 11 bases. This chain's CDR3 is CASGTGGGYTF. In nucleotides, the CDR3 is TGTGCCAGCGGGACAGGGGGTGGCTACACCTTC.